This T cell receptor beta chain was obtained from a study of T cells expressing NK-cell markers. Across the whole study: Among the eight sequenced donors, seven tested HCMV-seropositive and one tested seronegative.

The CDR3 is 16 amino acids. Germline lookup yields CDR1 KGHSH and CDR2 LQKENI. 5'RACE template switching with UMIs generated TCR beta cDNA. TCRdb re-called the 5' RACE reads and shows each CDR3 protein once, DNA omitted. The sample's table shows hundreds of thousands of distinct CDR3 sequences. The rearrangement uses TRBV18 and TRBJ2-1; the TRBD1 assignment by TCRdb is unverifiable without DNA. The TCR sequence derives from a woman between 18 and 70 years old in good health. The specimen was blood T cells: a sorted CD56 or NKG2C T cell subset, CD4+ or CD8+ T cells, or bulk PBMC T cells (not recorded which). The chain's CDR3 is CASSPLGVDYYNEQFF.